What follows are 5 T cell receptor beta chains derived from one specimen sequenced in a study of CD8 T cells in Susac syndrome. After extraction with the RNeasy kit, about 0.5 to 1 ug of the RNA was reverse transcribed using random hexamers. MiXCR was run by TCRdb on the immunoSEQ multiplex PCR reads, yielding one entry per CDR3 protein. The table shows around 130,000 distinct CDR3 sequences, with roughly 95% occurring only once. Sequencing used CD4+ T cells from PBMCs. These receptors were taken from a human donor with Susac syndrome.

About this clonotype itself: The junction departs from germline at one end; a sequencing error may be responsible. The chain employs TRBV12-3 or TRBV12-4 and TRBJ2-3; TRBD2 agrees at 9 bases. The length of the CDR3 is 15 residues. The CDR3 region is CASSSSGTSTDTQYF. CDR3 in DNA: TGTGCCAGCAGTTCCTCCGGGACTAGCACCGATACGCAGTATTTT.

J is TRBJ2-1 and V is TRBV20-1, with a possible D match to TRBD2 (5 bases). Between the trimmed V and J ends, which lost 3 bases and 0 bases, there was a span of 12 bases. CDR1 and CDR2 from the germline V gene are DFQATT and SNEGSKA (reference sequence). The length of the CDR3 is 15 residues. The CDR3 spells CSASYEDFSYNEQFF. CDR3 coding DNA: TGCAGTGCTAGTTACGAGGACTTCTCCTACAATGAGCAGTTCTTC.

The chain recombines TRBV4-1 with TRBJ1-3, with D possibly matching TRBD1 (6 bases). The CDR3 has 18 amino acids. Germline CDR1 is MGHRA and CDR2 is YSYEKL. The V and J ends lost 0 bases and 1 base respectively, with 16 bases between them. In nucleotides, the CDR3 is TGCGCCAGCAGCCAAGATGGTAGGGGGGGGCCGTCTGGAAACACCATATATTTT. It codes for CASSQDGRGGPSGNTIYF.

Written as DNA, the CDR3 is TGCAGCGTTGATCGGGGACAGCCCACTGAAGCTTTCTTT. It specifies CSVDRGQPTEAFF. V is TRBV29-1 and J is TRBJ1-1; 7 bases match TRBD1. CDR3 length: 13 amino acids. With V trimmed by 3 bases and J by 4 bases, 5 bases remained unmatched. Germline CDR1 is SQVTM and CDR2 is ANQGSEA.

V is TRBV12-3 or TRBV12-4 and J is TRBJ2-1, with D hard to call. CDR3 length: 15 amino acids. Trimming took 2 bases from V and 1 from J, leaving 9 bases between them. The CDR3 region has the DNA TGTGCCAGCAGTTTAAGTACCGGGTCCTACAATGAGCAGTTCTTC. It yields the protein CASSLSTGSYNEQFF.